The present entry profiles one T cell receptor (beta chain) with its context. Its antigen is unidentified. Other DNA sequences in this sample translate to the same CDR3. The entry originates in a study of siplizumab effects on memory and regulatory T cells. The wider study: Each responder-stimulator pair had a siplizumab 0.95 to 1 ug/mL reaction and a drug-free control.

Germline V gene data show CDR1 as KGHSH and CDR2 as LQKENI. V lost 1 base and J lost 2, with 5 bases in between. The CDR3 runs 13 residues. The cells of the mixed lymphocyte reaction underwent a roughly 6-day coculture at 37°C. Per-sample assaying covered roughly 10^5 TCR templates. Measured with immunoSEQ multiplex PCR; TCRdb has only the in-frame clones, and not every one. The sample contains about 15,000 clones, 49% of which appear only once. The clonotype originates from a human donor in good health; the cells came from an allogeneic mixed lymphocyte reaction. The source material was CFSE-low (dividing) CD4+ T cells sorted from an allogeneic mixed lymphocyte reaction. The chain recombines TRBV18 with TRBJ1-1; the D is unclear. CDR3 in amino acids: CASSPQENTEAFF. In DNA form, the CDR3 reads TGTGCCAGCTCACCACAGGAAAACACTGAAGCTTTCTTT.